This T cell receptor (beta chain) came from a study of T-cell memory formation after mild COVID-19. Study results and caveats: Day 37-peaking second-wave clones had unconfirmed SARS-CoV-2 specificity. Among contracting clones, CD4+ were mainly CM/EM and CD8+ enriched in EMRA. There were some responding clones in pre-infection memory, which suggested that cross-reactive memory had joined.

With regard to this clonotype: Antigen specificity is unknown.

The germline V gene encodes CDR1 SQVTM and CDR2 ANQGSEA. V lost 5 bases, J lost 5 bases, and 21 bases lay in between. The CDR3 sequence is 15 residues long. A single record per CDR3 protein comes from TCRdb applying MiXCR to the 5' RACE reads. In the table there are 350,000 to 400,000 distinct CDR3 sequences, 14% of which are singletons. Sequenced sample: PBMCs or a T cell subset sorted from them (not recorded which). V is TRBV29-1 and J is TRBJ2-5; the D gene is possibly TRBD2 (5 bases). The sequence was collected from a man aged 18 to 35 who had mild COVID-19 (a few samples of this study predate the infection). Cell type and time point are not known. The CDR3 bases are TGCAGCGTTTCTGGGGTAGCGCGAGACCCGGAGACCCAGTACTTC. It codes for CSVSGVARDPETQYF.